This passage covers 17 T cell receptor beta chains from one sample sequenced in a study of CD8 T cells in ankylosing spondylitis. Via MiXCR, TCRdb re-called the 5' RACE reads, giving one row per CDR3 protein. This sample yields fewer than 250,000 distinct CDR3 sequences, of which roughly a tenth are seen a single time; under 25% belongs to the top ten. The sequencing sample was made of blood, either unsorted or a sorted T cell fraction (not recorded which). Source of these receptors: a male donor with ankylosing spondylitis or in good health (not recorded which).

CDR3 nucleotides: TGTGCCAGCAGTACCTACGGGGCAGGAGAGTCTGGAAACACCATATATTTT. Translating gives CASSTYGAGESGNTIYF. J is TRBJ1-3 and V is TRBV28; D possibly corresponds to TRBD1 (5 bases). This CDR3 spans 17 amino acids. With 5 bases removed from V and 1 base from J, the gap between germline ends came to 18 bases. Germline-derived CDR1 and CDR2 are MDHEN and SYDVKM. Full variable domain (missing parts from reference TRBV28 and TRBJ1-3): DVKVTQSSRYLVKRTGEKVFLECVQDMDHENMFWYRQDPGLGLRLIYFSYDVKMKEKGDIPEGYSVSREKKERFSLILESASTNQTSMYLCASSTYGAGESGNTIYFGEGSWLTVV.

This clonotype was detected many times. The chain employs TRBV12-3 or TRBV12-4 and TRBJ1-5; no clear D. The CDR3 totals 15 residues. V lost 1 base, J lost 1 base, and 8 bases lay in between. The CDR3 protein is CASSLGVESNQPQHF. CDR3 nucleotides: TGTGCCAGCAGTTTAGGGGTGGAGAGCAATCAGCCCCAGCATTTT.

This clonotype occurred many times. The rearrangement uses TRBV6-5 and TRBJ1-3; 8 nucleotides align to TRBD1. This CDR3 has 16 residues. Germline V gives CDR1 MNHEY, CDR2 SVGAGI. With V trimmed by 4 bases and J by 4 bases, 9 bases remained unmatched. This CDR3 is CASSSFGRGLGNTIYF. The CDR3, as DNA: TGTGCCAGCAGTTCCTTCGGCAGGGGGCTAGGAAACACCATATATTTT.

There are many counts of this clonotype. The gene calls are TRBV12-3 or TRBV12-4 and TRBJ1-5; 7 bases are shared with TRBD1. There are 15 residues in the CDR3. The junction had 4 bases not matched to a gene; V was cut back by 5 bases and J by 0 bases. CDR3 residues: CASSPGQVSNQPQHF. DNA of the CDR3: TGTGCCAGCAGTCCCGGACAGGTTAGCAATCAGCCCCAGCATTTT.

CDR3 DNA: TGTGCCAGCAGATCACCGAGCGGTAGGCAAGAGACCCAGTACTTC. Translation: CASRSPSGRQETQYF. This chain uses TRBV27 with TRBJ2-5; maybe TRBD2 (5 bases). The ends were cut back, 6 bases at V and 2 bases at J, with 16 bases in the middle. This CDR3 is 15 amino acids long. The V gene's germline CDR1 is MNHEY and CDR2 SMNVEV (reference sequence).

This clonotype was found many times. The rearrangement joins TRBV12-3 or TRBV12-4 to TRBJ2-3; 9 bases map to TRBD1. This CDR3 comprises 14 residues. V shed 3 bases, J shed 6 bases, and the junction held 4 bases outside the gene matches. The CDR3 sequence: CASSLTGGSDTQYF. The CDR3 nucleotides are TGTGCCAGCAGTTTGACAGGGGGGTCGGATACGCAGTATTTT.

The V gene is TRBV20-1, the J gene TRBJ2-7; the match to TRBD1 covers 10 bases. The J segment lost 6 bases and the V segment lost 0 bases, leaving 5 bases of the junction unmatched. Germline V gives CDR1 DFQATT, CDR2 SNEGSKA (reference sequence). CDR3 size: 14 residues. The CDR3 nucleotides read TGCAGTGCTAGAGAAGAGACAGGGGGCCCCGAGCAGTACTTC. Its protein product is CSAREETGGPEQYF.

This clonotype was detected a few times. The rearrangement links TRBV28 to TRBJ2-3; no definite D call. The CDR3 is 13 amino acids. Trimming removed 5 bases at V and 6 bases at J, with 12 bases between. The germline V gene has CDR1 MDHEN and CDR2 SYDVKM. The DNA of the CDR3 is TGTGCCAGCAGTCCCCTCCTCCTGGATACGCAGTATTTT. Residues: CASSPLLLDTQYF.

In this sample, this clonotype turned up many times. This chain joins TRBV12-5 and TRBJ2-3; D remains unclear. The CDR3 loop spans 11 amino acids. Trimming shortened V by 6 bases and J by 6 bases, and 7 bases separated the two germline ends. Germline CDR1 LGHNT, CDR2 FRNRAP. The CDR3 spells CASGPIDTQYF. The CDR3 bases are TGTGCTAGTGGACCAATTGATACGCAGTATTTT. The variable domain in full, completed from reference TRBV12-5 and TRBJ2-3, reads DARVTQTPRHKVTEMGQEVTMRCQPILGHNTVFWYRQTMMQGLELLAYFRNRAPLDDSGMPKDRFSAEMPDATLATLKIQPSEPRDSAVYFCASGPIDTQYFGPGTRLTVL.

This clonotype has at least ten counts. The V call is TRBV5-1, the J call TRBJ1-3; the D is unclear. The CDR3 runs 16 residues. The germline V and J ends were trimmed by 2 bases and 0 bases, with 12 bases remaining between them. Germline CDR1 reads SGHRS; CDR2 reads YFSETQ. The CDR3 DNA sequence: TGCGCCAGCAGCTTAGGAGAATCCAACTCTGGAAACACCATATATTTT. It specifies CASSLGESNSGNTIYF.

This clonotype was seen at least ten times. This chain connects TRBV12-3 or TRBV12-4 to TRBJ1-2, with D unclear. V gave up 0 bases and J gave up 6 bases, with 8 bases separating them. This CDR3 spans 13 amino acids. DNA of the CDR3: TGTGCCAGCAGTTTAGCGCTTGGGGATGGCTACACCTTC. Protein product: CASSLALGDGYTF.

The chain links TRBV20-1 to TRBJ2-2, with 12 nucleotides matching TRBD2. Germline V gene lookup returns CDR1 DFQATT and CDR2 SNEGSKA (reference sequence). J lost 0 bases, V lost 0 bases, and 2 bases had no gene match. This CDR3 comprises 17 residues. The CDR3 loop reads CSARDRTSGTNTGELFF. The DNA for the CDR3 is TGCAGTGCTAGAGATCGGACTAGCGGGACGAACACCGGGGAGCTGTTTTTT.

This chain connects TRBV5-6 to TRBJ2-3; D is possibly TRBD1 or TRBD2 (6 bases each). The V and J ends lost 6 bases and 8 bases respectively, with 13 bases between them. CDR1 and CDR2 (germline): SGHDT, YYEEEE. CDR3 length equals 12 residues. Here the CDR3 DNA reads TGTGCCAGCAACCGGGGGCCCGGTACGCAGTATTTT. This translates into CASNRGPGTQYF.

This clonotype was found many times. The chain has TRBV11-2 and TRBJ2-1; 8 bases are a match to TRBD1. J gave up 5 bases and V 7 bases, and 10 bases lay outside the gene matches. The germline CDR1 and CDR2 sequences are SGHAT and FQNNGV. The CDR3 is 15 amino acids. The CDR3 region is CASTLPQGVDNEQFF. The CDR3 DNA reads as TGTGCCAGCACCCTACCACAGGGGGTGGACAATGAGCAGTTCTTC.

The CDR3 DNA follows: TGCAGTGGTGAACTAGCGGGGGAACCCGGGGAGCTGTTTTTT. Encoded protein: CSGELAGEPGELFF. This chain connects TRBV20-1 to TRBJ2-2; TRBD2 matches at 11 bases. This CDR3 spans 14 amino acids. The V and J ends lost 7 bases and 6 bases, in that order; junction bases with no gene match: 7. Germline lookup yields CDR1 DFQATT and CDR2 SNEGSKA (reference sequence).

Many counts were recorded for this clonotype. V usage is TRBV10-3 and J usage is TRBJ2-7, with D unclear. V was clipped by 2 bases and J by 4 bases, with 9 bases between them. CDR1 ENHRY and CDR2 SYGVKD come from the germline V gene. The CDR3 loop spans 13 amino acids. This chain's CDR3 is CAISEPGLYEQYF. The CDR3 region has the DNA TGTGCCATCAGTGAGCCCGGCCTTTACGAGCAGTACTTC.

This clonotype has only a few counts. This sequence joins TRBV28 and TRBJ2-5; D perhaps matches TRBD1 (5 bases). The CDR3 length is 15 residues. CDR1 and CDR2 (germline): MDHEN, SYDVKM. The V end lost 5 bases, the J end lost 5 bases, and 18 bases lay between the germline ends. As DNA, the CDR3 is TGTGCCAGCAGTCAACCGGGTAGGGGCGTGGAGACCCAGTACTTC. Residues: CASSQPGRGVETQYF.